This TCR beta chain was captured by sequencing in a study of cytomegalovirus exposure and HLA in healthy donors. Findings and caveats of the study: Researchers reported in a later analysis that a missense DCLRE1C variant was tied to TCR beta V- and J-gene trimming. Apart from CMV serostatus, no immune exposure information was available.

Primers for the PCR totalled 60 Vbeta and 13 Jbeta. TCRdb's table, derived via immunoSEQ multiplex PCR, lists solely in-frame clones and lacks some. The repertoire has about 25,000 clones, roughly 73% of them found once; the top ten carry approximately 4.9%. This clone occurred once. Its antigen is currently unknown. The receptor was derived from a male donor in good health and CMV-seronegative. The source material was PBMCs.

CDR3 DNA sequence: TGTGCCAGCAGCTTATCCGAGATCTATGGCTACACCTTC. This translates into CASSLSEIYGYTF. The chain combines TRBV7-9 with TRBJ1-2; no definite D call. V was pared by 2 bases and J by 4 bases, with 8 bases between. The CDR3 runs to 13 residues. CDR1 is SEHNR and CDR2 is FQNEAQ in the germline V gene (reference sequence).